These 23 T cell receptor beta chains were all obtained from the same sample, sequenced in a study of T cells in Graves' hyperthyroidism and ophthalmopathy. RNA transcripts provided the source from which TCR beta CDR3 regions were amplified. HTBI primers were used for first-round RT-PCR of the TCR CDR3. One entry per CDR3 protein, called by TCRdb with MiXCR from the multiplex PCR reads. Of more than 600,000 distinct CDR3 sequences in the sample, roughly 17% were seen once. Sequences were obtained from blood. The receptors were sampled from a man between 18 and 35 years old with Graves' hyperthyroidism.

The chain is built from TRBV15 and TRBJ2-3; 9 bases match TRBD1. Germline CDR1 is LNHNV and CDR2 is YYDKDF (reference sequence). CDR3 size: 17 residues. Unmatched junction bases numbered 12, after V lost 4 bases and J lost 4 bases. The CDR3 DNA sequence: TGTGCCACCAGCACCCTTGACGGGACAGGGAGCCCAGATACGCAGTATTTT. Encoded protein: CATSTLDGTGSPDTQYF.

The chain uses TRBV19 and TRBJ2-7; TRBD1 or TRBD2 may be the D gene (5 bases each). The CDR3 is 14 amino acids. CDR1 is LNHDA, CDR2 SQIVND, per germline (reference sequence). Trimming shortened V by 3 bases and J by 3 bases, and 12 bases separated the two germline ends. CDR3 loop: CASSMGPIGYEQYF. The CDR3 nucleotides read TGTGCCAGTAGTATGGGACCGATAGGCTACGAGCAGTACTTC.

The rearrangement links TRBV20-1 to TRBJ2-1; no firm D call. The germline gives CDR1 DFQATT, CDR2 SNEGSKA (reference sequence). V lost 3 bases and J 8 bases, leaving 11 bases between the germline ends. The CDR3 is made up of 12 amino acids. CDR3 in DNA: TGCAGTGCTAGCGCCTTCCACGATGAGCAGTTCTTC. The encoded protein is CSASAFHDEQFF.

This rearrangement joins TRBV27 to TRBJ1-1; TRBD1 matches at 7 bases. Trimming removed 5 bases from V and 2 bases from J; junction bases left unmatched: 8. Germline CDR1 reads MNHEY; CDR2 reads SMNVEV (reference sequence). CDR3 size: 15 residues. Written as DNA, the CDR3 is TGTGCCAGCAGTACGTGGGACAGTCAAAACACTGAAGCTTTCTTT. This codes for CASSTWDSQNTEAFF.

This clonotype appeared a single time. The chain joins TRBV4-2 to TRBJ1-4; D is ambiguous. Deletions cut 0 bases from V and 7 bases from J, with 6 bases between. The CDR3 runs 13 residues. Germline V gene sequence: CDR1 LGHNA, CDR2 YNFKEQ. CDR3 nucleotides: TGTGCCAGCAGCCAAGAGGGATTTGAAAAACTGTTTTTT. As protein: CASSQEGFEKLFF.

This clonotype was counted at least ten times. The rearrangement joins TRBV7-2 to TRBJ2-7; either TRBD1 or TRBD2 may fit D (5 bases each). This CDR3 spans 15 amino acids. Germline CDR1 and CDR2: SGHTA and FQGNSA. The V and J ends lost 6 bases and 3 bases respectively, with 18 bases between them. CDR3 DNA: TGTGCCAGCAGTACGACCGGGACCGCAGACTACGAGCAGTACTTC. Its translation: CASSTTGTADYEQYF.

V is TRBV13 and J is TRBJ1-5; D might be TRBD1 (5 bases). CDR3 length: 16 residues. Germline V gene lookup returns CDR1 PRHDT and CDR2 FYEKMQ (reference sequence). Trimming cost V 3 bases and J 2 bases, with 14 bases left between them. The CDR3 DNA follows: TGTGCCAGCAGCTTTTCTGGGGGGGGAGGCAATCAGCCCCAGCATTTT. Translating gives CASSFSGGGGNQPQHF.

Only a few counts were recorded for this clonotype. The chain links TRBV6-2 or TRBV6-3 to TRBJ1-4; D may be TRBD1 (6 bases). The germline CDR1 and CDR2 sequences are MNHEY and SVGEGT. The CDR3 has 13 amino acids. V was shortened by 8 bases and J by 4 bases, with 11 bases between the two germline ends. CDR3 sequence reads: CASLDSVNEKLFF. The CDR3 nucleotides are TGTGCCAGCTTGGACAGCGTTAATGAAAAACTGTTTTTT.

CDR3 nucleotide sequence: TGTGCCAGCAGCCGCATCCCAGGTTCCTCAGATACGCAGTATTTT. Its protein is CASSRIPGSSDTQYF. The rearrangement links TRBV4-2 to TRBJ2-3; the D is unclear. The germline V gene encodes CDR1 LGHNA and CDR2 YNFKEQ. V lost 4 bases to trimming and J lost 4 bases, with 15 bases between them. The CDR3 has 15 residues.

The sample holds many counts of this clonotype. V usage is TRBV30 and J usage is TRBJ2-2, with D possibly TRBD1 on 5 matching bases. The CDR3 extends over 12 amino acids. V shed 7 bases and J shed 7 bases, with 13 bases lying between them. Germline V gene sequence: CDR1 GTSNPN, CDR2 SVGIG (reference sequence). CDR3 sequence reads: CAYGHPGGELFF. In DNA form, the CDR3 reads TGTGCCTACGGACATCCGGGCGGGGAGCTGTTTTTT.

This clonotype was seen many times. The rearrangement links TRBV7-9 to TRBJ2-7, with D perhaps matching TRBD1 or TRBD2 (7 bases each). Per the germline V gene, CDR1 is SEHNR and CDR2 is FQNEAQ (reference sequence). The CDR3 extends over 14 amino acids. Trimming removed 5 bases at V and 3 bases at J, with 14 bases between. The CDR3 region is CASSTQGEGYEQYF. CDR3 sequence (DNA): TGTGCCAGCAGCACCCAGGGGGAGGGCTACGAGCAGTACTTC.

This clonotype has at least ten counts. This rearrangement joins TRBV7-9 to TRBJ2-1, with 7 positions matching TRBD2. CDR1 SEHNR and CDR2 FQNEAQ come from the germline V gene (reference sequence). This CDR3 is 13 amino acids long. The V gene end was trimmed by 4 bases and the J gene end by 9 bases; junction bases not matched to a gene: 6. The CDR3 here is CASSSQAGVEQFF. Written as DNA, the CDR3 is TGTGCCAGCAGCTCCCAGGCGGGAGTTGAGCAGTTCTTC.

This clonotype was seen a handful of times. This chain uses TRBV3-1 with TRBJ2-7; 11 nucleotides line up with TRBD2. The CDR3 has 18 residues. J gave up 1 base and V 1 base, and 9 bases lay outside the gene matches. Germline CDR1 is LGHDT and CDR2 is YNNKEL (reference sequence). CDR3 in DNA: TGTGCCAGCAGCCAAGGGCTAGCGGGAGGCGTGGGATCCTACGAGCAGTACTTC. Protein product: CASSQGLAGGVGSYEQYF.

This clonotype occurred a few times. The V call is TRBV18, the J call TRBJ1-5; 11 positions match TRBD1. In germline, CDR1 is KGHSH, CDR2 LQKENI. This CDR3 comprises 16 residues. J was trimmed by 6 bases and V by 3 bases; bases with no gene match: 7. The CDR3 DNA is TGTGCCAGCTCACCTACCCCGGGACAGGGGGGTCAGCCCCAGCATTTT. Its protein is CASSPTPGQGGQPQHF.

In this sample, this clonotype turned up many times. The CDR3 DNA follows: TGTGCCAGCAGCTGGACAGGTAATGAGCAGTTCTTC. It is translated as CASSWTGNEQFF. The chain joins TRBV28 to TRBJ2-1; TRBD1 agrees at 7 bases. The CDR3 runs to 12 residues. With 6 bases clipped from V and 7 bases from J, the junction kept 3 bases outside the gene matches. From germline, CDR1 is MDHEN and CDR2 SYDVKM.

The chain's CDR3 is CAGVGGQETQYF. CDR3 in DNA: TGTGCCGGAGTGGGCGGGCAAGAGACCCAGTACTTC. The V and J genes are TRBV6-2 or TRBV6-3 and TRBJ2-5; a weak D match, TRBD2 (5 bases). CDR1 and CDR2 from the germline V gene are MNHEY and SVGEGT. Trimming took off 11 bases at V and 2 bases at J, with 12 bases between the two ends. CDR3 size: 12 residues.

This clonotype was recorded many times. This chain connects TRBV6-1 to TRBJ2-7, with a possible D match to TRBD1 (6 bases). Trimming pared 8 bases from V and 3 bases from J, leaving 17 bases between. Germline assignment: CDR1 MNHNS and CDR2 SASEGT. This CDR3 has 14 amino acids. This CDR3 reads CASSYRVFRYEQYF. DNA for the CDR3: TGTGCCAGCTCCTACAGGGTTTTCCGCTACGAGCAGTACTTC.

V is TRBV11-2 and J is TRBJ2-7, with 8 bases that match TRBD2. In germline, CDR1 is SGHAT, CDR2 FQNNGV. The CDR3 has 19 amino acids. V shed 4 bases and J 4 bases; nucleotides not matched to a gene: 21. This CDR3 is CASSSTPGLVSGVRYEQYF. The CDR3 DNA sequence: TGTGCCAGCAGCTCCACCCCCGGATTGGTTAGCGGGGTCAGATACGAGCAGTACTTC.

This clonotype was observed many times. The CDR3 coding sequence is TGTGCCAGCACCGGGACTAGCCAAGAGACCCAGTACTTC. Its translation is CASTGTSQETQYF. The chain is built from TRBV2 and TRBJ2-5, with TRBD2 matching 8 bases. The CDR3 has 13 amino acids. Germline lookup yields CDR1 SNHLY and CDR2 FYNNEI. Trimming took 7 bases from V and 1 from J; bases not matched to a gene: 2.

V is TRBV6-2 or TRBV6-3 and J is TRBJ1-1, with D tentatively TRBD1 (5 bases). This CDR3 region has 13 residues. Trimming stripped 4 bases from V and 11 bases from J, with 17 bases between. Germline V CDR1 and CDR2: MNHEY, SVGEGT. This chain's CDR3 is CASSLQAGQRAFF. The CDR3 DNA reads as TGTGCCAGCAGTTTACAGGCTGGGCAACGGGCTTTCTTT.

This chain joins TRBV30 and TRBJ1-3; D call uncertain. The CDR3 spans 14 residues. In germline, CDR1 is GTSNPN, CDR2 SVGIG (reference sequence). V gave up 1 base and J gave up 0 bases, with 7 bases separating them. The CDR3 here is CAWSGAISGNTIYF. Here the CDR3 DNA reads TGTGCCTGGAGTGGGGCGATCTCTGGAAACACCATATATTTT.

The chain carries TRBV29-1 and TRBJ2-6; D ambiguous. V gave up 6 bases and J gave up 1 base, with 16 bases separating them. This CDR3 region has 16 residues. The germline V gene has CDR1 SQVTM and CDR2 ANQGSEA. This CDR3 reads CSVILLFPSGANVLTF. The CDR3 DNA reads as TGCAGCGTCATCCTCCTTTTCCCTTCTGGGGCCAACGTCCTGACTTTC.

The CDR3 nucleotides are TGTGCCAGCTCAGGAGCCGGGACTAGCGGGGCTTACCCATCCTACGAGCAGTACTTC. Encoded protein: CASSGAGTSGAYPSYEQYF. The V and J genes are TRBV27 and TRBJ2-7, with TRBD2 matching over 13 bases. J gave up 1 base and V 8 bases, and 17 bases lay outside the gene matches. Germline lookup yields CDR1 MNHEY and CDR2 SMNVEV (reference sequence). CDR3 size: 19 residues.